This T cell receptor (beta chain) originates from a study of T-cell reconstitution after alpha-beta-depleted transplantation in children. Study-wide results and caveats: From newly produced T cells came most of the T-cell counts and diversity one year after transplant. Reports say that about two months after transplant, the alpha-beta T cells came out of several hundred graft clones that had expanded.

The CDR3 totals 15 residues. Germline CDR1 reads MGHRA; CDR2 reads YSYEKL. The V end lost 1 base, the J end lost 1 base, and 9 bases lay between the germline ends. The library targeted TCRbeta and was prepared with unique molecular identifiers. TCRdb passed the PCR reads through MiXCR, listing each CDR3 protein once. The sample shows more than 200,000 distinct CDR3 sequences, roughly a quarter of them seen only once. In this sample, this clonotype turned up a few times. Its antigen remains unidentified. This chain connects TRBV4-1 to TRBJ2-3; no definite D call. This material consisted of PBMCs, mostly from graft donor cells, taken 360 days after TCRalphabeta/CD19-depleted stem cell transplant. The clonotype comes from a female patient younger than 10 who had a stem cell transplant for congenital amegakaryocytic thrombocytopenia, so the T cells may come from the graft donor. The CDR3, as DNA: TGCGCCAGCAGCCAAGTTTGGTTGGGCACAGATACGCAGTATTTT. This gives the protein CASSQVWLGTDTQYF.